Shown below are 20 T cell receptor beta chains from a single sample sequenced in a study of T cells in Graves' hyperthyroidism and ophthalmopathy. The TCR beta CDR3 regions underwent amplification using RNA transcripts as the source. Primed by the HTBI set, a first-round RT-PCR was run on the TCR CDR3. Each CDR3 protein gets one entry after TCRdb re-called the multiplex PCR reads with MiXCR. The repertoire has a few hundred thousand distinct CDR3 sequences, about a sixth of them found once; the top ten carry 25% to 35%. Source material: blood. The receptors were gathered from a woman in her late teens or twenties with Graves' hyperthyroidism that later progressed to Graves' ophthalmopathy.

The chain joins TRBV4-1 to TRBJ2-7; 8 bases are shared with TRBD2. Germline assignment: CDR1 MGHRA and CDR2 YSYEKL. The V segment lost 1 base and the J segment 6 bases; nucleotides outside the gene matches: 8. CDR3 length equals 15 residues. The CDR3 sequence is CASSQVEEREIEQYF. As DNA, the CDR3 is TGCGCCAGCAGCCAAGTCGAGGAGCGGGAGATCGAGCAGTACTTC.

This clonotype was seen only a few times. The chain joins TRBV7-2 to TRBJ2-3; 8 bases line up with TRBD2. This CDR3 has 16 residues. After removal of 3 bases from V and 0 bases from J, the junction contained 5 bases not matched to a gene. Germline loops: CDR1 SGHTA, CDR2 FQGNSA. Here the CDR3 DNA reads TGTGCCAGCAGCTTTGTCCCTAGCGGGAGCACAGATACGCAGTATTTT. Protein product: CASSFVPSGSTDTQYF.

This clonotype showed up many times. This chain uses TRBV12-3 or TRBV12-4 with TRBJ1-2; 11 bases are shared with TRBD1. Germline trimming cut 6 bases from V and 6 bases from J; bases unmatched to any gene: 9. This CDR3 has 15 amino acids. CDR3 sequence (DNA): TGTGCCAGCAGCCCCTCGAGGACAGGGGGCCATGGCTACACCTTC. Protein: CASSPSRTGGHGYTF.

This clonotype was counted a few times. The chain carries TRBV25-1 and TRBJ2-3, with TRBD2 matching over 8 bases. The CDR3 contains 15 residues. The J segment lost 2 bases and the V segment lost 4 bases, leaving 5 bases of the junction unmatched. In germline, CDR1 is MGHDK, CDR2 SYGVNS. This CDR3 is CASSATSGFTDTQYF. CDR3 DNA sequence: TGTGCCAGCAGTGCCACTAGCGGTTTCACAGATACGCAGTATTTT.

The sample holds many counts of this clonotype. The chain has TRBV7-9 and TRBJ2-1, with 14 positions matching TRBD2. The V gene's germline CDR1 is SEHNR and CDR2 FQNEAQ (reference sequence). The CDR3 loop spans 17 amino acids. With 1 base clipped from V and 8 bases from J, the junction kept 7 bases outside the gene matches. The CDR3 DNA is TGTGCCAGCAGCTTAGTCCGAGGACTAGCGGGAGGCGATGAGCAGTTCTTC. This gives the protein CASSLVRGLAGGDEQFF.

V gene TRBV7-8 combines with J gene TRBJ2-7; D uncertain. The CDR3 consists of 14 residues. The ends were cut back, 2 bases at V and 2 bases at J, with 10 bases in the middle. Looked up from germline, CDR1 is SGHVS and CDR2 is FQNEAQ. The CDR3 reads CASSLSIGTYEQYF. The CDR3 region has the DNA TGTGCCAGCAGCTTATCTATAGGGACCTACGAGCAGTACTTC.

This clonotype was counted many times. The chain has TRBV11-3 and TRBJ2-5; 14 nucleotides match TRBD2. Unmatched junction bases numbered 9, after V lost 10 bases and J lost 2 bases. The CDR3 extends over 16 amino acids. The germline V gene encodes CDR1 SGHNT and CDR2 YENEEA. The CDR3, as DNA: TGTGCCACCGAGACTAGCGGGAGGGCCCAGCAAGAGACCCAGTACTTC. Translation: CATETSGRAQQETQYF. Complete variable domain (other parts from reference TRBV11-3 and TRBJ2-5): EAGVVQSPRYKIIEKKQPVAFWCNPISGHNTLYWYLQNLGQGPELLIRYENEEAVDDSQLPKDRFSAERLKGVDSTLKIQPAELGDSAVYLCATETSGRAQQETQYFGPGTRLLVL.

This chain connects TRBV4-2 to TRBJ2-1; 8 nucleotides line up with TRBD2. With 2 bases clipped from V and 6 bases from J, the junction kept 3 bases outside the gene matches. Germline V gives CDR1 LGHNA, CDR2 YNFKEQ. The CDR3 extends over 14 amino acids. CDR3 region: CASSQPGGVNEQFF. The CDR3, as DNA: TGTGCCAGCAGCCAACCGGGAGGGGTCAATGAGCAGTTCTTC.

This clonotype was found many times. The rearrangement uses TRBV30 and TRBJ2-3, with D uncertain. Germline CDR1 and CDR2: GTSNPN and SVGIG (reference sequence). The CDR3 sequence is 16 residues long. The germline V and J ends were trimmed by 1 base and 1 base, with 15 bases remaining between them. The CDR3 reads CAWSDWIQAGTDTQYF. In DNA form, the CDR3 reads TGTGCCTGGAGTGATTGGATTCAGGCTGGCACAGATACGCAGTATTTT.

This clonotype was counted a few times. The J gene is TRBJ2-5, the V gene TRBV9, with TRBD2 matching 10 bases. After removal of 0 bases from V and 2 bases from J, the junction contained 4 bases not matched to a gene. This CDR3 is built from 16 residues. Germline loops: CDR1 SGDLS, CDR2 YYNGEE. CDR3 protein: CASSVDLAGAQETQYF. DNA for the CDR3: TGTGCCAGCAGCGTAGACCTAGCGGGGGCACAAGAGACCCAGTACTTC.

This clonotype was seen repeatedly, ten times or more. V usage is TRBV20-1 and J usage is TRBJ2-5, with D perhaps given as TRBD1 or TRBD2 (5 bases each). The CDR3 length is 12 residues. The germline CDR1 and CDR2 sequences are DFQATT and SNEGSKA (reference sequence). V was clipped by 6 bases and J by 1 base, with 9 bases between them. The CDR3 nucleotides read TGCAGTGCCAGGGAGTTCCAAGAGACCCAGTACTTC. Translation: CSAREFQETQYF.

CDR3 amino acids: CASSSTGTGDYEQYF. The CDR3 nucleotides read TGTGCCAGCAGTTCAACCGGGACAGGAGACTACGAGCAGTACTTC. The chain employs TRBV27 and TRBJ2-7; TRBD1 matches at 8 bases. J lost 3 bases, V lost 4 bases, and 8 bases had no gene match. The CDR3 has 15 amino acids. Looked up from germline, CDR1 is MNHEY and CDR2 is SMNVEV (reference sequence).

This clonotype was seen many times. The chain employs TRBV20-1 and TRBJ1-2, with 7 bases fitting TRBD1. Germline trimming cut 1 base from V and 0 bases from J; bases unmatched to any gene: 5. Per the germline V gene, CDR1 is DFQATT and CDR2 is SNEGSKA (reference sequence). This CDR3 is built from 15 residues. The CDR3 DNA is TGCAGTGCTAGAGTTCGGGGACAGACTAACTATGGCTACACCTTC. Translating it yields CSARVRGQTNYGYTF.

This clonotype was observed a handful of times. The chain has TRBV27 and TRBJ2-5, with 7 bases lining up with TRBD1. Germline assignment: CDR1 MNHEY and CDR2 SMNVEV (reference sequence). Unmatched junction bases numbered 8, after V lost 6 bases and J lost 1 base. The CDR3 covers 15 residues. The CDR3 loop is CASSRDSSFQETQYF. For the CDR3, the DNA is TGTGCCAGCAGCCGGGACAGCTCTTTCCAAGAGACCCAGTACTTC.

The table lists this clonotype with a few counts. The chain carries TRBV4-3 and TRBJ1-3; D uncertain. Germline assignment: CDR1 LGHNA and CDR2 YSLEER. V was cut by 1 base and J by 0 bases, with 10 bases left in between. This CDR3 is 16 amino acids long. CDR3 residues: CASSQGWTGSGNTIYF. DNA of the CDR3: TGCGCCAGCAGCCAAGGCTGGACTGGCTCTGGAAACACCATATATTTT.

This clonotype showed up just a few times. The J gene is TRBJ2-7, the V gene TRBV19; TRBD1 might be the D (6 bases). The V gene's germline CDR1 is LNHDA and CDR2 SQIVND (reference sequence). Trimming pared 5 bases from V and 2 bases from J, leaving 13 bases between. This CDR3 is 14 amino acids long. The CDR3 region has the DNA TGTGCCAGTAGTCTTAGGGACAATCCCTACGAGCAGTACTTC. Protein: CASSLRDNPYEQYF.

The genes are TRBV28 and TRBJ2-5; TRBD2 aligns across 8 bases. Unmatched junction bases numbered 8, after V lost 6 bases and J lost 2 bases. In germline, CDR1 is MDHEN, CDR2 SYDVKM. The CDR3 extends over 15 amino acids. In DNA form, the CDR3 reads TGTGCCAGCAGCTCCACTAGCGGCATTCAAGAGACCCAGTACTTC. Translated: CASSSTSGIQETQYF.

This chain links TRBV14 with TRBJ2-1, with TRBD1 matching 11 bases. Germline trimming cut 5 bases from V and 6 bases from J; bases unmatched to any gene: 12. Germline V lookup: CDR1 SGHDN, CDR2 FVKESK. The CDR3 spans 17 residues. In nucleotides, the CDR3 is TGTGCCAGCAGCTTAAGCGCTCCGGGACAGGGGGTCAATGAGCAGTTCTTC. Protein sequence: CASSLSAPGQGVNEQFF.

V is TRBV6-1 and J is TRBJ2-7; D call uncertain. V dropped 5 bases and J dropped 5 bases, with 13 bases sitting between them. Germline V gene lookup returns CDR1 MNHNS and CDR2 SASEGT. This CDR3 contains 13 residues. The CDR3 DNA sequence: TGTGCCAGCAGTTTGAGACTTAAAAACGAGCAGTACTTC. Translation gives CASSLRLKNEQYF.

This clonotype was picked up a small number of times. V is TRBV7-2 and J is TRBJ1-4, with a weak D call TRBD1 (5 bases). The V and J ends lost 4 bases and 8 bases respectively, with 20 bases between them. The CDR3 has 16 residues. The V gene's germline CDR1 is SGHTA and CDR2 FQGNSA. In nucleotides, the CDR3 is TGTGCCAGCAGCTCCGGTGAGCCAGGGAGGCAAGAAAAACTGTTTTTT. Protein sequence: CASSSGEPGRQEKLFF.